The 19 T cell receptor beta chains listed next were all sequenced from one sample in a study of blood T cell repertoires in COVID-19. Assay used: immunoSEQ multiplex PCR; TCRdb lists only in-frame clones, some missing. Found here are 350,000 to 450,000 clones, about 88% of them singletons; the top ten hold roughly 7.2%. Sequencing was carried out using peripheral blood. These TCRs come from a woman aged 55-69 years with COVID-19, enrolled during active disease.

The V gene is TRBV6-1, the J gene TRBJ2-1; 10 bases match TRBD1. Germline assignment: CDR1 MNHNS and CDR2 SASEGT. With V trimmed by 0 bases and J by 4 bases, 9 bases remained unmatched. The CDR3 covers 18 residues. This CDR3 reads CASSEADRGPLLYNEQFF. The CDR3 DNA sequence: TGTGCCAGCAGTGAAGCAGACAGGGGGCCACTTCTATACAATGAGCAGTTCTTC.

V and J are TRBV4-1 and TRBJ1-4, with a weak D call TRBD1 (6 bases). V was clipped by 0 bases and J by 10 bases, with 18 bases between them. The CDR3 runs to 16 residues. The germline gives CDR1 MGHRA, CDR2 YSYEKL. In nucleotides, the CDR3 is TGCGCCAGCAGCCAAGAGCTGGCAGGGGTGGGGGTAAAACTGTTTTTT. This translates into CASSQELAGVGVKLFF.

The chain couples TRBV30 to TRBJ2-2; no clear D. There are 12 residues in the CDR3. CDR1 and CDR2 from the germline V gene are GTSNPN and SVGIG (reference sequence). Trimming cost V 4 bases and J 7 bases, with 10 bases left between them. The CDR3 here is CAWNEVIGELFF. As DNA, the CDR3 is TGTGCCTGGAATGAGGTGATCGGGGAGCTGTTTTTT.

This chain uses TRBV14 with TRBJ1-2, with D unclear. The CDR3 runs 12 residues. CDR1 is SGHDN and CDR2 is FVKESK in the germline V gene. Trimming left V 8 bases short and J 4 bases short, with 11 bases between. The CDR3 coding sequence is TGTGCCAGCTATCATCGGGTCTATGGCTACACCTTC. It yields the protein CASYHRVYGYTF.

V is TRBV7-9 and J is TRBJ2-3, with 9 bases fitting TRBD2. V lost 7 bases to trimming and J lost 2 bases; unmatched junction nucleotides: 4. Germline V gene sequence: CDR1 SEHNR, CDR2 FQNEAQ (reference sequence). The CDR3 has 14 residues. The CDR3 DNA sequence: TGTGCCAGCATGCGACTAGCGGACACAGATACGCAGTATTTT. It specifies CASMRLADTDTQYF.

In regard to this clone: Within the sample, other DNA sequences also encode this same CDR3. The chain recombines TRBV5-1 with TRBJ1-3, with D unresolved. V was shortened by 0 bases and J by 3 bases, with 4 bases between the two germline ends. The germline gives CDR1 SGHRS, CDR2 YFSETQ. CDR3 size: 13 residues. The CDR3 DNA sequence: TGCGCCAGCAGCTTGGGGAGTGGAAACACCATATATTTT. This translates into CASSLGSGNTIYF. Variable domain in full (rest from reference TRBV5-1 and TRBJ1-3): KAGVTQTPRYLIKTRGQQVTLSCSPISGHRSVSWYQQTPGQGLQFLFEYFSETQRNKGNFPGRFSGRQFSNSRSEMNVSTLELGDSALYLCASSLGSGNTIYFGEGSWLTVV.

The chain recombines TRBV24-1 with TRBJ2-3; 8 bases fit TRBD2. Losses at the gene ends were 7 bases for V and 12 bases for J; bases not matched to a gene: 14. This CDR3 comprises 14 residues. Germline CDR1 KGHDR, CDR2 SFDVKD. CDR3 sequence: CATSAGGLRDDQYF. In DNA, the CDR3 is TGTGCCACCAGCGCGGGGGGCCTGAGGGACGATCAGTATTTT.

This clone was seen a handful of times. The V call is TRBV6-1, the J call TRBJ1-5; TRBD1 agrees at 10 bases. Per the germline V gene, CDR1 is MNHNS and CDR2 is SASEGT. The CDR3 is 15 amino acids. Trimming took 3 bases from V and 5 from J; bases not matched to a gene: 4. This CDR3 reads CASSDRDRGHQPQHF. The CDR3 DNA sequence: TGTGCCAGCAGTGACAGAGACAGGGGGCATCAGCCCCAGCATTTT.

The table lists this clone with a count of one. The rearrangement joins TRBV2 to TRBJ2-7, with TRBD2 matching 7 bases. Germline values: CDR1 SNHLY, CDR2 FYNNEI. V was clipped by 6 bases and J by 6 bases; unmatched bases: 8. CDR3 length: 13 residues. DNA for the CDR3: TGTGCCAGCAGCGCATATGGGGAGGGCGAGCAGTACTTC. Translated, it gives CASSAYGEGEQYF.

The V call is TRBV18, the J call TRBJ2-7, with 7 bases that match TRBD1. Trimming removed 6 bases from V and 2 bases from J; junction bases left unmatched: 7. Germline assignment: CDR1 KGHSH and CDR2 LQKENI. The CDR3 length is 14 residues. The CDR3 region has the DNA TGTGCCAGCTCCCCGGTGACAGGGACCTACGAGCAGTACTTC. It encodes CASSPVTGTYEQYF.

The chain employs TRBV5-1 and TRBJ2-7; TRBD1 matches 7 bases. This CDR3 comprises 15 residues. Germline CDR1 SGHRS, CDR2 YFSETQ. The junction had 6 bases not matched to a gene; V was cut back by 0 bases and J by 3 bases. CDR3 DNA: TGCGCCAGCAGCTTGGCACCCAACAGGGGCTACGAGCAGTACTTC. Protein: CASSLAPNRGYEQYF. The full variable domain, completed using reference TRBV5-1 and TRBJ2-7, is KAGVTQTPRYLIKTRGQQVTLSCSPISGHRSVSWYQQTPGQGLQFLFEYFSETQRNKGNFPGRFSGRQFSNSRSEMNVSTLELGDSALYLCASSLAPNRGYEQYFGPGTRLTVT.

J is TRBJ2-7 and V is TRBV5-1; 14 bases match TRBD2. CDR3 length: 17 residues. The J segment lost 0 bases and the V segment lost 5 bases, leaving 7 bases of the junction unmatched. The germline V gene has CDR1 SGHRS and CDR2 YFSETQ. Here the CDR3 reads CASSRTGTSGGSYEQYF. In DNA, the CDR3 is TGCGCCAGCAGTCGGACCGGGACTAGCGGGGGCTCCTACGAGCAGTACTTC.

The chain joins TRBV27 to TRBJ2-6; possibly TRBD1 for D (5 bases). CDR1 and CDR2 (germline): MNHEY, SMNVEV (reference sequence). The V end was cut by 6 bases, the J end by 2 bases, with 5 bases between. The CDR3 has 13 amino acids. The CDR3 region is CASRQAGANVLTF. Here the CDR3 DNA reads TGTGCCAGCAGACAGGCTGGGGCCAACGTCCTGACTTTC.

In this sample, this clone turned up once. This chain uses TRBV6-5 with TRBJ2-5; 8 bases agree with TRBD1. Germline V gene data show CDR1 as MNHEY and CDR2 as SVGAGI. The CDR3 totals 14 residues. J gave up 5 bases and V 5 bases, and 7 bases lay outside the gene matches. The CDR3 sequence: CASSHQGARETQYF. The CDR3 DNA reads TGTGCCAGCAGTCACCAGGGGGCGCGGGAGACCCAGTACTTC.

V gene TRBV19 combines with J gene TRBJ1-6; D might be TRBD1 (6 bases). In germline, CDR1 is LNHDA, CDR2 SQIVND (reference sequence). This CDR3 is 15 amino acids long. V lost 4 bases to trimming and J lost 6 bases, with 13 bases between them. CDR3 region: CASSSSARGNSPLHF. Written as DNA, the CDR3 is TGTGCCAGTAGTAGTTCCGCCAGGGGTAATTCACCCCTCCACTTT. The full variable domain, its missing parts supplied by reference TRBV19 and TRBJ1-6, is DGGITQSPKYLFRKEGQNVTLSCEQNLNHDAMYWYRQDPGQGLRLIYYSQIVNDFQKGDIAEGYSVSREKKESFPLTVTSAQKNPTAFYLCASSSSARGNSPLHFGNGTRLTVT.

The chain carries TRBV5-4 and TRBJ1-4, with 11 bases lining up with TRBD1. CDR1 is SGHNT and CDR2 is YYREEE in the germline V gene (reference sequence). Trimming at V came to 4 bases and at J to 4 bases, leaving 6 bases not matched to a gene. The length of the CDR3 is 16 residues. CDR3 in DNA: TGTGCCAGCAGCACCGGACAGGGGGCGAATAATGAAAAACTGTTTTTT. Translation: CASSTGQGANNEKLFF.

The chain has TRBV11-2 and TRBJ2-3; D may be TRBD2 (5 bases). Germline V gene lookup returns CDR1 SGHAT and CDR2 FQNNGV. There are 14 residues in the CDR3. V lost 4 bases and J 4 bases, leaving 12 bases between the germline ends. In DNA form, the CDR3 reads TGTGCCAGCAGCTATGGACTTGCCCCAGATACGCAGTATTTT. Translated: CASSYGLAPDTQYF.

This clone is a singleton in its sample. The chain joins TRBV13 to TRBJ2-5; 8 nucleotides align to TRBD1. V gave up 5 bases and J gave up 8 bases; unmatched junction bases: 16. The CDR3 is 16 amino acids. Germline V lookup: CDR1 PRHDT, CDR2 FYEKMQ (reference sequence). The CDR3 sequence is CASSGLFGTGPDTQYF. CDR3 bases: TGTGCCAGCAGCGGTTTATTCGGGACAGGCCCAGACACCCAGTACTTC.

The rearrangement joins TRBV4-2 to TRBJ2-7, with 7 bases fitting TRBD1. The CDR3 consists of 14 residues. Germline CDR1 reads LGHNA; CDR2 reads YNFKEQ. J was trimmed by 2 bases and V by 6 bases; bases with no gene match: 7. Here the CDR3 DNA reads TGTGCCAGCAGTAAATGGGACAGAACCTACGAGCAGTACTTC. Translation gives CASSKWDRTYEQYF.